The source of this T cell receptor beta chain is a study of tumor-infiltrating lymphocytes in oesophageal squamous cell carcinoma. The CDR3 loop spans 17 amino acids. Per the germline V gene, CDR1 is MNHEY and CDR2 is SMNVEV (reference sequence). TCRdb re-analysed the PCR reads in MiXCR, keeping a single row per CDR3 protein. The sample carries approximately 12,000 distinct CDR3 sequences, approximately 52% recorded once. The chain is built from TRBV27 and TRBJ2-3, with D possibly being TRBD2 (6 bases). Judging by the DNA end, TRBJ2-1 fits better; the J call may be wrong. The sample consisted of normal esophageal tissue next to the tumor. This receptor was identified in a male donor with esophageal squamous cell carcinoma. CDR3 bases: TGTGCCAGCAGCCCGGGCGCGGGACCGAGCTCCTACAATGAGCAGTTCTTC. Its protein is CASSPGAGPSSYNEQFF.